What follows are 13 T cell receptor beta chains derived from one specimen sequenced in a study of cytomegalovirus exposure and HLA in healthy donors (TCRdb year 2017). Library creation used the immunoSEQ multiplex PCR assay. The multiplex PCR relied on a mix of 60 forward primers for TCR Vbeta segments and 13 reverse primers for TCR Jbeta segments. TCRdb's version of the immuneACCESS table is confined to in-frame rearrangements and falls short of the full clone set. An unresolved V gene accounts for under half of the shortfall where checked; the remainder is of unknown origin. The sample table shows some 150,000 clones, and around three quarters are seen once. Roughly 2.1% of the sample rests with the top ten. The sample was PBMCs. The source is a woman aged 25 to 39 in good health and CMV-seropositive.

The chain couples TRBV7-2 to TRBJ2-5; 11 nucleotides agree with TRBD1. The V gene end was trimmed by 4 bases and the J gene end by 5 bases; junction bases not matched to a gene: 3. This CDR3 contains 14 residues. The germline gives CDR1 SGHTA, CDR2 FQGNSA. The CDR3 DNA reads TGTGCCAGCAGCTGGGACAGGGGGAGGGAGACCCAGTACTTC. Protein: CASSWDRGRETQYF.

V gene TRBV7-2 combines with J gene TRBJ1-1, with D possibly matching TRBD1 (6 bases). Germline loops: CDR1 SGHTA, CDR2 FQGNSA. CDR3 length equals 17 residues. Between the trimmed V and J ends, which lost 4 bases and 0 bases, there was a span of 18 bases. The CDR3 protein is CASSSRYPGQMNTEAFF. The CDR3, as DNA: TGTGCCAGCAGCTCCCGCTACCCGGGACAAATGAACACTGAAGCTTTCTTT.

The CDR3 reads CASSLGRGERADTQYF. DNA for the CDR3: TGTGCCAGCAGCTTGGGGCGCGGAGAGAGGGCAGATACGCAGTATTTT. The chain recombines TRBV5-8 with TRBJ2-3, with a weak D call TRBD2 (5 bases). The CDR3 totals 16 residues. Per the germline V gene, CDR1 is SGHTS and CDR2 is YDEGEE. Trimming removed 0 bases at V and 4 bases at J, with 15 bases between.

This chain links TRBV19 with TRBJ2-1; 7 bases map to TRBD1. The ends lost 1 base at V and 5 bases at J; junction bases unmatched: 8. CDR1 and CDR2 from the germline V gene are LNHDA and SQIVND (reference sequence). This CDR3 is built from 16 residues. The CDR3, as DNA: TGTGCCAGTAGTATAGGAAACAGGGGCTTCAACAATGAGCAGTTCTTC. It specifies CASSIGNRGFNNEQFF.

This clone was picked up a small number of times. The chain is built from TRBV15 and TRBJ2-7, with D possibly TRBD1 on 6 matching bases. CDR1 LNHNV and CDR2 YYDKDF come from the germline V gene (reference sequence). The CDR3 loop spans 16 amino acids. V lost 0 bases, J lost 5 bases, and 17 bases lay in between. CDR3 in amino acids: CATSRDLLGGLHEQYF. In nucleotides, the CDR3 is TGTGCCACCAGCAGAGATCTGTTAGGGGGTCTCCACGAGCAGTACTTC. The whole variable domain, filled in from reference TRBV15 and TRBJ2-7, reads DAMVIQNPRYQVTQFGKPVTLSCSQTLNHNVMYWYQQKSSQAPKLLFHYYDKDFNNEADTPDNFQSRRPNTSFCFLDIRSPGLGDTAMYLCATSRDLLGGLHEQYFGPGTRLTVT.

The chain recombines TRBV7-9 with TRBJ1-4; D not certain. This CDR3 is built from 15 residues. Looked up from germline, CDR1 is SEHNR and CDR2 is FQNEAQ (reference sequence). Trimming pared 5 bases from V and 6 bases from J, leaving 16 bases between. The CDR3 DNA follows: TGTGCCAGCAGCAACCTATTACCCGGAGATGAAAAACTGTTTTTT. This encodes CASSNLLPGDEKLFF.

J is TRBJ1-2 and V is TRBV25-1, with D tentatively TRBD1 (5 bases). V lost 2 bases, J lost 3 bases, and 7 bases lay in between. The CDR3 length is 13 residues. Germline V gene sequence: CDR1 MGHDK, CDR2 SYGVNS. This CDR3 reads CASSEGDYYGYTF. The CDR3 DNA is TGTGCCAGCAGTGAAGGGGACTACTATGGCTACACCTTC.

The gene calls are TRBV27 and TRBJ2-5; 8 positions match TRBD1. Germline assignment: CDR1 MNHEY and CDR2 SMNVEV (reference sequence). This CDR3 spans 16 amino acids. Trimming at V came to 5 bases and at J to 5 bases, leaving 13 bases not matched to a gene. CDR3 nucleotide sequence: TGTGCCAGCAGTCCCCAGACAGGGGTCAATAGGGAGACCCAGTACTTC. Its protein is CASSPQTGVNRETQYF.

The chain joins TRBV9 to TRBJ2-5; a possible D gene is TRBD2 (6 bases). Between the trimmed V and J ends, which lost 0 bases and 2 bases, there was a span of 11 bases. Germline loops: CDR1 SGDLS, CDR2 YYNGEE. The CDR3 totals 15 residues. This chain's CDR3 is CASSVGAAGQETQYF. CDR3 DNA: TGTGCCAGCAGCGTAGGGGCAGCGGGTCAAGAGACCCAGTACTTC. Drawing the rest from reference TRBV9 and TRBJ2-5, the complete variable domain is DSGVTQTPKHLITATGQRVTLRCSPRSGDLSVYWYQQSLDQGLQFLIQYYNGEERAKGNILERFSAQQFPDLHSELNLSSLELGDSALYFCASSVGAAGQETQYFGPGTRLLVL.

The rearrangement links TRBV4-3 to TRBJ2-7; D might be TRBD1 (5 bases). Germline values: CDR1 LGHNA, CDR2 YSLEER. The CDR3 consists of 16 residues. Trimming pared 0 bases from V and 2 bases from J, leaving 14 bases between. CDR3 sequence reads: CASSQDLQGIPYEQYF. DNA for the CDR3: TGCGCCAGCAGCCAAGATCTCCAGGGAATTCCCTACGAGCAGTACTTC.

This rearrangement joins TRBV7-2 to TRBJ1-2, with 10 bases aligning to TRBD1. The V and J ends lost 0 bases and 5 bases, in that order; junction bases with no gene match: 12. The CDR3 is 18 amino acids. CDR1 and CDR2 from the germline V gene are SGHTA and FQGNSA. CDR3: CASSLATGGTGVGYGYTF. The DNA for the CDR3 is TGTGCCAGCAGCTTAGCGACAGGGGGGACAGGGGTTGGGTATGGCTACACCTTC.

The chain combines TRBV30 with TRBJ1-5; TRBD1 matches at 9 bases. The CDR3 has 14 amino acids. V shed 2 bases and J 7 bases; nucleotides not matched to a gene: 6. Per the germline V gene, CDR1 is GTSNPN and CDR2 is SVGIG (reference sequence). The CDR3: CAWSSDRGGQPQHF. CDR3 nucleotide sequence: TGTGCCTGGAGTTCGGACAGGGGTGGACAGCCCCAGCATTTT.

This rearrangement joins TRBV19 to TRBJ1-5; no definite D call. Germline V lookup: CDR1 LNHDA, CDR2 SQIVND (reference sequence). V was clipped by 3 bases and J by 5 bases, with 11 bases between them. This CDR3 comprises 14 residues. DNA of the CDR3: TGTGCCAGTAGTATTTTGTTCTCCGATCAGCCCCAGCATTTT. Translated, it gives CASSILFSDQPQHF.